Below, 28 T cell receptor beta chains from the same sample are listed, as sequenced in a study of CDR3 diversity in severe acne. TCRdb processed the PCR reads anew with MiXCR; each CDR3 protein has one entry. Found here are almost 85,000 distinct CDR3 sequences, about 54% of them singletons; the top ten hold roughly 13%. The source material was blood. All receptors derive from a male donor in good health, without acne.

The CDR3 DNA follows: TGTGCCGGGAAAGACAGGGGCGGTTCACCCCTCCACTTT. Its translation: CAGKDRGGSPLHF. The J gene is TRBJ1-6, the V gene TRBV2, with 8 bases identical to TRBD1. The V segment lost 11 bases and the J segment 9 bases; nucleotides outside the gene matches: 9. The germline gives CDR1 SNHLY, CDR2 FYNNEI. The CDR3 totals 13 residues.

The CDR3 loop is CSAGTSGGVFTDTQYF. The CDR3 region has the DNA TGCAGTGCCGGGACTAGCGGGGGGGTTTTCACAGATACGCAGTATTTT. J is TRBJ2-3 and V is TRBV20-1, with 16 bases aligning to TRBD2. Trimming cost V 6 bases and J 2 bases; bases outside gene matches: 5. This CDR3 has 16 amino acids. CDR1 is DFQATT, CDR2 SNEGSKA, per germline (reference sequence).

This clonotype was counted a few times. The chain carries TRBV29-1 and TRBJ2-7; 15 bases match TRBD2. Germline V gene data show CDR1 as SQVTM and CDR2 as ANQGSEA. The trim removed 5 bases at V and 1 base at J, leaving 6 bases unmatched. This CDR3 is 16 amino acids long. The CDR3 region is CSVSGTSGRPSYEQYF. Here the CDR3 DNA reads TGCAGCGTTTCCGGGACTAGCGGGAGGCCGTCCTACGAGCAGTACTTC.

The rearrangement uses TRBV7-3 and TRBJ1-2, with 9 nucleotides matching TRBD1. This CDR3 is 15 amino acids long. Unmatched junction bases numbered 6, after V lost 5 bases and J lost 2 bases. Germline CDR1 is SGHTA and CDR2 is FQGTGA. The CDR3 region is CASSPVGQGNYGYTF. As DNA, the CDR3 is TGTGCCAGCAGCCCCGTCGGACAGGGGAACTATGGCTACACCTTC. The entire variable domain, with the rest obtained from reference TRBV7-3 and TRBJ1-2, is as follows: GAGVSQTPSNKVTEKGKYVELRCDPISGHTALYWYRQSLGQGPEFLIYFQGTGAADDSGLPNDRFFAVRPEGSVSTLKIQRTERGDSAVYLCASSPVGQGNYGYTFGSGTRLTVV.

The chain joins TRBV6-4 to TRBJ2-1; 14 bases map to TRBD2. This CDR3 region has 16 residues. Germline V CDR1 and CDR2: MRHNA, SNTAGT. After removal of 3 bases from V and 8 bases from J, the junction contained 6 bases not matched to a gene. DNA for the CDR3: TGTGCCAGCAGTGATCGGGGACTAGCGGGGGTAGATGAGCAGTTCTTC. Translation gives CASSDRGLAGVDEQFF.

This clonotype was recorded many times. The chain has TRBV7-9 and TRBJ1-1, with no clear D. The CDR3 contains 13 residues. The germline gives CDR1 SEHNR, CDR2 FQNEAQ (reference sequence). V was trimmed by 0 bases and J by 5 bases, leaving 7 bases between them. As DNA, the CDR3 is TGTGCCAGCAGCTTAGCTCTGGATACTGAAGCTTTCTTT. Translation: CASSLALDTEAFF.

The CDR3 DNA follows: TGTGCCAGCAGTGAGAACGCCGGTCCTGCAACTAATGAAAAACTGTTTTTT. Translating it yields CASSENAGPATNEKLFF. The chain joins TRBV11-3 to TRBJ1-4, with no clear D. The V end was cut by 6 bases, the J end by 0 bases, with 17 bases between. Germline V gene lookup returns CDR1 SGHNT and CDR2 YENEEA. CDR3 size: 17 residues.

This clonotype was seen once. The genes are TRBV29-1 and TRBJ2-7, with 14 bases identical to TRBD2. Germline V lookup: CDR1 SQVTM, CDR2 ANQGSEA. This CDR3 is 15 amino acids long. V lost 4 bases, J lost 3 bases, and 5 bases stayed unmatched. The CDR3 spells CSVGLGLAGVYEQYF. The CDR3 DNA follows: TGCAGCGTTGGGTTGGGACTAGCGGGGGTCTACGAGCAGTACTTC.

The chain's CDR3 is CASSLGEDNEQFF. The CDR3 DNA is TGTGCCAGTAGTCTTGGAGAAGACAATGAGCAGTTCTTC. The rearrangement uses TRBV19 and TRBJ2-1; D unresolved. Trimming left V 5 bases short and J 5 bases short, with 10 bases between. From germline, CDR1 is LNHDA and CDR2 SQIVND (reference sequence). CDR3 length: 13 amino acids.

This chain joins TRBV5-4 and TRBJ2-1; 10 positions agree with TRBD2. The germline V gene encodes CDR1 SGHNT and CDR2 YYREEE (reference sequence). CDR3 length: 15 amino acids. V was clipped by 5 bases and J by 4 bases; unmatched bases: 6. CDR3 loop: CASRPTSGLYNEQFF. Here the CDR3 DNA reads TGTGCCAGCAGGCCGACTAGCGGGTTATACAATGAGCAGTTCTTC.

The sample holds one count of this clonotype. This chain joins TRBV20-1 and TRBJ1-1; possible D gene TRBD1, 6 bases. Germline values: CDR1 DFQATT, CDR2 SNEGSKA (reference sequence). The CDR3 loop spans 14 amino acids. Trimming took 5 bases from V and 4 from J, leaving 17 bases between them. The CDR3 region is CSAYRVGMGTEAFF. CDR3 in DNA: TGCAGTGCTTACAGGGTAGGGATGGGCACTGAAGCTTTCTTT.

The V call is TRBV2, the J call TRBJ1-1; D remains unclear. The germline V gene encodes CDR1 SNHLY and CDR2 FYNNEI. CDR3 size: 11 residues. With 8 bases removed from V and 11 bases from J, the gap between germline ends came to 15 bases. CDR3: CASGREGGAFF. DNA of the CDR3: TGTGCCAGCGGCCGCGAGGGCGGGGCTTTCTTT.

This clonotype was picked up many times. The DNA for the CDR3 is TGTGCCAGCTTAGAGAAAAAACTAGTTTTATTCGAGACCCAGTACTTC. Its protein is CASLEKKLVLFETQYF. The chain links TRBV2 to TRBJ2-5; tentative D call: TRBD2 (5 bases). In germline, CDR1 is SNHLY, CDR2 FYNNEI. The CDR3 is 16 amino acids. Trimming took off 8 bases at V and 5 bases at J, with 24 bases between the two ends.

This CDR3 is CASSLSGYTDTQYF. CDR3 DNA sequence: TGTGCCAGCAGCTTATCCGGCTACACAGATACGCAGTATTTT. This chain connects TRBV7-6 to TRBJ2-3; D is ambiguous. CDR1 SGHVS and CDR2 FNYEAQ come from the germline V gene. This CDR3 region has 14 residues. V lost 2 bases, J lost 2 bases, and 8 bases lay in between.

In this sample, this clonotype turned up many times. Since a much larger clone is just one base distant, this may be a read error. This chain uses TRBV6-5 with TRBJ2-3; 10 bases fit TRBD1. Per the germline V gene, CDR1 is MNHEY and CDR2 is SVGAGI. The CDR3 is 15 residues long. V lost 6 bases, J lost 3 bases, and 6 bases stayed unmatched. CDR3 sequence reads: CASRGGQGWTDTQYF. CDR3 nucleotides: TGTGCCAGCAGGGGGGGACAGGGGTGGACAGATACGCAGTATTTT.

The chain couples TRBV10-3 to TRBJ1-6; TRBD1 matches 11 bases. Trimming cost V 3 bases and J 9 bases; bases outside gene matches: 4. This CDR3 has 15 amino acids. From germline, CDR1 is ENHRY and CDR2 SYGVKD. Here the CDR3 DNA reads TGTGCCATCAGTGATAGGGGACAGGGGGGTTCACCCCTCCACTTT. Translating it yields CAISDRGQGGSPLHF.

The chain links TRBV13 to TRBJ2-3; the match to TRBD2 covers 14 bases. This CDR3 has 18 residues. From germline, CDR1 is PRHDT and CDR2 FYEKMQ (reference sequence). V shed 4 bases, J shed 6 bases, and the junction held 12 bases outside the gene matches. In DNA, the CDR3 is TGTGCCAGCAGCTCCCGGACTAGCGGGGGGCCGGGGTCGGATACGCAGTATTTT. It specifies CASSSRTSGGPGSDTQYF.

V usage is TRBV20-1 and J usage is TRBJ2-7; 10 bases match TRBD2. Germline CDR1 DFQATT, CDR2 SNEGSKA (reference sequence). The CDR3 sequence is 16 residues long. Unmatched junction bases numbered 8, after V lost 3 bases and J lost 0 bases. CDR3 amino acids: CSASARLAGSSYEQYF. In DNA form, the CDR3 reads TGCAGTGCTAGCGCCCGACTAGCGGGCAGCTCCTACGAGCAGTACTTC.

The rearrangement links TRBV12-3 or TRBV12-4 to TRBJ1-5, with D unresolved. Trimming took 2 bases from V and 11 from J, leaving 16 bases between them. CDR3 length: 14 residues. The CDR3 bases are TGTGCCAGCAGTTTATCAGCGGGCCATGGGACCCAGCATTTT. Protein: CASSLSAGHGTQHF.

This clonotype was observed many times. The J gene is TRBJ2-5, the V gene TRBV9; 10 bases align to TRBD1. In germline, CDR1 is SGDLS, CDR2 YYNGEE. The trim removed 4 bases at V and 4 bases at J, leaving 4 bases unmatched. There are 14 residues in the CDR3. DNA of the CDR3: TGTGCCAGCAGCACCAGGACAGGGGGAGAGACCCAGTACTTC. Translation: CASSTRTGGETQYF.

The chain couples TRBV30 to TRBJ2-7; 7 bases agree with TRBD1. The V gene's germline CDR1 is GTSNPN and CDR2 SVGIG (reference sequence). Losses at the gene ends were 4 bases for V and 2 bases for J; bases not matched to a gene: 5. The CDR3 loop spans 13 amino acids. The CDR3 coding sequence is TGTGCCTGGATAGGGACAGAGGCCTACGAGCAGTACTTC. Protein sequence: CAWIGTEAYEQYF.

V is TRBV5-1 and J is TRBJ2-3, with a weak D call TRBD2 (6 bases). CDR3 size: 17 residues. Between the trimmed V and J ends, which lost 0 bases and 4 bases, there was a span of 18 bases. Germline V gene lookup returns CDR1 SGHRS and CDR2 YFSETQ. CDR3 bases: TGCGCCAGCAGCTTGGAGGCCAGCGGAGCTAGCGCAGATACGCAGTATTTT. This encodes CASSLEASGASADTQYF.

This chain connects TRBV20-1 to TRBJ1-2; 8 bases fit TRBD1. This CDR3 comprises 14 residues. The trim removed 6 bases at V and 0 bases at J, leaving 6 bases unmatched. Germline CDR1 reads DFQATT; CDR2 reads SNEGSKA (reference sequence). CDR3 amino acids: CSAVTGDPNYGYTF. The CDR3 nucleotides read TGCAGTGCCGTGACAGGGGACCCTAACTATGGCTACACCTTC.

This clonotype occurred many times. The V gene is TRBV29-1, the J gene TRBJ2-7; D remains ambiguous. Trimming took 4 bases from V and 1 from J, leaving 8 bases between them. From germline, CDR1 is SQVTM and CDR2 ANQGSEA. The CDR3 consists of 12 residues. The CDR3 loop is CSVVSESYEQYF. The CDR3 DNA is TGCAGCGTTGTATCCGAATCCTACGAGCAGTACTTC.

This CDR3 reads CASSEASGGGAYEQYF. In DNA form, the CDR3 reads TGTGCCAGCAGTGAAGCGAGCGGGGGGGGGGCCTACGAGCAGTACTTC. The chain links TRBV2 to TRBJ2-7; 10 bases agree with TRBD2. The CDR3 sequence is 16 residues long. Germline V gene lookup returns CDR1 SNHLY and CDR2 FYNNEI. V shed 0 bases and J 2 bases; nucleotides not matched to a gene: 4.

This chain joins TRBV19 and TRBJ2-5; D may be TRBD1 (6 bases). CDR1 and CDR2 from the germline V gene are LNHDA and SQIVND (reference sequence). This CDR3 has 15 amino acids. Trimming stripped 5 bases from V and 3 bases from J, with 16 bases between. DNA of the CDR3: TGTGCCAGTAGTCCAGCAGGGGTTATTGAAGAGACCCAGTACTTC. This encodes CASSPAGVIEETQYF.

With respect to this clonotype: The conserved final phenylalanine or tryptophan is absent from the CDR3, which likely points to a read error. It is unclear where the CDR3 begins or ends on the DNA, so no DNA is shown, and the CDR3 is as TCRdb lists it. The rearrangement uses TRBV7-2 and TRBJ2-5; the listed D gene, TRBD2, was not tested against the DNA. Looked up from germline, CDR1 is SGHTA and CDR2 is FQGNSA. The CDR3 contains 14 residues when both ends are counted. CDR3 in amino acids: CASMAQYGGYTFGS.

DNA for the CDR3: TGCGCCAGCAGCTTGAGAGTCGGGAACTCTGGGGCCAACGTCCTGACTTTC. It codes for CASSLRVGNSGANVLTF. The chain links TRBV5-1 to TRBJ2-6, with a tentative D call TRBD2 (5 bases). V lost 1 base to trimming and J lost 0 bases, with 11 bases between them. CDR3 length equals 17 residues. From germline, CDR1 is SGHRS and CDR2 YFSETQ.